Only one count was recorded for the clone carrying this T cell receptor (beta chain). No antigen is known for it. This sample was included in a study of PD-1 blockade in classical Hodgkin lymphoma. Study findings and constraints: The study reported lower baseline TCR diversity in newly diagnosed patients than in healthy donors.

Germline lookup yields CDR1 WNHNN and CDR2 SYGVQD (reference sequence). The CDR3 is 16 amino acids. V was trimmed by 2 bases and J by 2 bases, leaving 14 bases between them. Following autologous stem cell transplantation, relapse occurred in every patient, and exposure to brentuximab vedotin varied. Purification of CD4+ T cells from thawed PBMCs was performed via magnetic negative selection. Clones were sequenced by immunoSEQ multiplex PCR, and TCRdb holds only the in-frame ones, with some missing. The sample records approximately 7,100 clones, about nine tenths being singletons. The sample in question was CD4+ T cells from blood, obtained at baseline. This sequence originates from a human donor with classical Hodgkin lymphoma. V usage is TRBV10-1 and J usage is TRBJ2-3, with D uncertain. Here the CDR3 reads CASSERSANPTDTQYF. The CDR3 DNA is TGCGCCAGCAGTGAGCGGTCAGCGAACCCCACAGATACGCAGTATTTT.